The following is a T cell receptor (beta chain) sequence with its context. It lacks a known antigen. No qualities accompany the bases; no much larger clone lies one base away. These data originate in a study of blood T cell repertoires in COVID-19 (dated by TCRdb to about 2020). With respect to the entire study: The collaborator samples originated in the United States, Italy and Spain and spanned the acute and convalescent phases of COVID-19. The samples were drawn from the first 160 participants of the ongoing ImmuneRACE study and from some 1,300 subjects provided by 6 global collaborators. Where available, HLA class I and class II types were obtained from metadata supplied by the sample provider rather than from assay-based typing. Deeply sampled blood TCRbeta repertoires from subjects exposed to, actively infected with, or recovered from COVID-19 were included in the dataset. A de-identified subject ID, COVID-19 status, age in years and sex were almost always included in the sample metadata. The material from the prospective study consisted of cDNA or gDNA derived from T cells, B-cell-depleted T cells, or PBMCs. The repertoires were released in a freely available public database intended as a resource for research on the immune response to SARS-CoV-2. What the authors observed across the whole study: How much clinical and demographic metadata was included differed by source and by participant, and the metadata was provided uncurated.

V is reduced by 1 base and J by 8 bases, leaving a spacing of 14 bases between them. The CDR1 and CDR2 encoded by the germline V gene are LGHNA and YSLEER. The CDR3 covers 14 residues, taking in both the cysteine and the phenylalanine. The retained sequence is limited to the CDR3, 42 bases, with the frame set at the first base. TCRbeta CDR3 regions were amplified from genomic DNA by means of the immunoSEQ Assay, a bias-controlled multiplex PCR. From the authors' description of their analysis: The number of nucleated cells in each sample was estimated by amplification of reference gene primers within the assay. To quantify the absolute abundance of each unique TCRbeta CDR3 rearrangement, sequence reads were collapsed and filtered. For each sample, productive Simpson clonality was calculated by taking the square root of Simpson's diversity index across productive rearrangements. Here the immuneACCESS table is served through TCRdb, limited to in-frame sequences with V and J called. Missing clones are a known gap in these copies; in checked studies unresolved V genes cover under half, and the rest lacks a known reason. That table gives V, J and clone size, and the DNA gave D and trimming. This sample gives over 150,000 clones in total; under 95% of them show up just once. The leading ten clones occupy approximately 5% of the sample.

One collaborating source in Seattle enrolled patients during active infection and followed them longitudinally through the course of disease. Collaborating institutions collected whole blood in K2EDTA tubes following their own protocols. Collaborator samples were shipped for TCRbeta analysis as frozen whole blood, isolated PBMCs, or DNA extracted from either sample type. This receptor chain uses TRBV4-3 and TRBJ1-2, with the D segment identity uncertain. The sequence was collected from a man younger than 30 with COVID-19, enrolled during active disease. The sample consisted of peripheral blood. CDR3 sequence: CASSQGLGREGYTF. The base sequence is TGCGCCAGCAGCCAAGGGCTGGGGAGGGAGGGCTACACCTTC.